This entry lists 22 T cell receptor beta chains sequenced from one sample in a study of blood T cell repertoires in COVID-19. Generated by immunoSEQ multiplex PCR, the TCRdb table keeps only in-frame clones and is missing some. The table includes a few hundred thousand clones, over 75% detected once. Sequencing was carried out using peripheral blood. The receptors come from a man aged 25-45 years who had recovered from COVID-19.

The rearrangement uses TRBV4-1 and TRBJ1-5; D is uncertain. Deletions cut 0 bases from V and 1 base from J, with 10 bases between. The CDR3 has 16 residues. Germline-derived CDR1 and CDR2 are MGHRA and YSYEKL. The chain's CDR3 is CASSQDNQASNQPQHF. In DNA form, the CDR3 reads TGCGCCAGCAGCCAAGATAACCAGGCCAGCAATCAGCCCCAGCATTTT.

The chain recombines TRBV28 with TRBJ1-5, with 9 bases matching TRBD1. Germline-derived CDR1 and CDR2 are MDHEN and SYDVKM. The CDR3 loop spans 14 amino acids. V lost 11 bases to trimming and J lost 5 bases; unmatched junction nucleotides: 10. The CDR3 here is CAGSRDRAYQPQHF. The DNA of the CDR3 is TGTGCCGGAAGCCGGGACAGGGCCTATCAGCCCCAGCATTTT.

J is TRBJ2-3 and V is TRBV10-1, with 11 bases that match TRBD1. Germline V gives CDR1 WNHNN, CDR2 SYGVQD (reference sequence). V was clipped by 6 bases and J by 3 bases; unmatched bases: 5. The CDR3 is 15 residues long. The CDR3 DNA sequence: TGCGCCAGCAGCCCGGGACAGGGGGGAACAGATACGCAGTATTTT. This sequence encodes CASSPGQGGTDTQYF.

The chain uses TRBV6-4 and TRBJ1-5; TRBD1 matches 8 bases. CDR1 MRHNA and CDR2 SNTAGT come from the germline V gene. The CDR3 runs to 15 residues. V gave up 6 bases and J gave up 7 bases; unmatched junction bases: 11. CDR3 protein: CASRALTGAQQPQHF. The CDR3 nucleotides read TGTGCCAGCAGGGCCTTGACAGGGGCACAACAGCCCCAGCATTTT.

The V gene is TRBV6-5, the J gene TRBJ1-6; TRBD1 is a possible D gene (6 bases). There are 12 residues in the CDR3. Deletions cut 5 bases from V and 9 bases from J, with 8 bases between. CDR1 is MNHEY, CDR2 SVGAGI, per germline. The CDR3 reads CASSLQGSPLHF. In DNA form, the CDR3 reads TGTGCCAGCAGTCTACAGGGTTCACCCCTCCACTTT.

CDR3 bases: TGTGCCAGCAGCTTAGGAGGCGGGGATAACAATGAGCAGTTCTTC. This translates into CASSLGGGDNNEQFF. The chain has TRBV11-3 and TRBJ2-1; perhaps TRBD2 as D (6 bases). Germline-derived CDR1 and CDR2 are SGHNT and YENEEA. V was shortened by 1 base and J by 5 bases, with 12 bases between the two germline ends. The CDR3 sequence is 15 residues long. The full variable domain, its missing parts supplied by reference TRBV11-3 and TRBJ2-1, is EAGVVQSPRYKIIEKKQPVAFWCNPISGHNTLYWYLQNLGQGPELLIRYENEEAVDDSQLPKDRFSAERLKGVDSTLKIQPAELGDSAVYLCASSLGGGDNNEQFFGPGTRLTVL.

Only one count was recorded for this clone. The rearrangement uses TRBV5-4 and TRBJ1-5; D unresolved. V lost 3 bases to trimming and J lost 4 bases, with 8 bases between them. CDR3 length equals 13 residues. Looked up from germline, CDR1 is SGHNT and CDR2 is YYREEE (reference sequence). CDR3 in DNA: TGTGCCAGCAGCTGGGGAGTTAATCAGCCCCAGCATTTT. Translated: CASSWGVNQPQHF.

The sample holds one count of this clone. The chain couples TRBV3-1 (or the pseudogene TRBV3-2) to TRBJ2-5, with D possibly being TRBD1 (5 bases). V gave up 5 bases and J gave up 1 base, with 20 bases separating them. Germline V lookup: CDR1 LGHDT, CDR2 YNNKEL (reference sequence). This CDR3 has 17 amino acids. The DNA of the CDR3 is TGTGCCAGCAGCACTTCTGGGGCCTCATATCCCCAAGAGACCCAGTACTTC. It encodes CASSTSGASYPQETQYF.

J is TRBJ2-1 and V is TRBV28; the D gene is possibly TRBD1 (6 bases). The V gene lost 4 bases and the J gene lost 10 bases, with 11 bases spanning the gap. The germline gives CDR1 MDHEN, CDR2 SYDVKM. The CDR3 consists of 12 residues. The CDR3 protein is CASSSKGDEQFF. In DNA form, the CDR3 reads TGTGCCAGCAGTTCCAAGGGGGACGAGCAGTTCTTC.

The chain couples TRBV7-2 to TRBJ1-2; D unclear. Germline lookup yields CDR1 SGHTA and CDR2 FQGNSA. Trimming stripped 5 bases from V and 4 bases from J, with 14 bases between. The CDR3 covers 14 residues. The CDR3 sequence: CASSRRGLGYGYTF. As DNA, the CDR3 is TGTGCCAGCAGCAGACGGGGTCTTGGCTATGGCTACACCTTC.

The chain couples TRBV7-8 to TRBJ1-2; D might be TRBD1 (6 bases). CDR3 length: 14 amino acids. CDR1 and CDR2 from the germline V gene are SGHVS and FQNEAQ. Deletions cut 5 bases from V and 3 bases from J, with 13 bases between. CDR3 sequence: CASSTTGRYYGYTF. As DNA, the CDR3 is TGTGCCAGCAGCACCACAGGGAGATACTATGGCTACACCTTC.

This rearrangement joins TRBV7-9 to TRBJ1-6; TRBD1 is a possible D gene (5 bases). This CDR3 is built from 16 residues. The germline gives CDR1 SEHNR, CDR2 FQNEAQ (reference sequence). V lost 5 bases, J lost 7 bases, and 18 bases lay in between. The chain's CDR3 is CASSPKGQGSNSPLHF. In nucleotides, the CDR3 is TGTGCCAGCAGCCCAAAGGGTCAGGGTTCAAATTCACCCCTCCACTTT.

This chain joins TRBV2 and TRBJ2-1, with 8 bases fitting TRBD2. V dropped 5 bases and J dropped 4; count of bases not matched to a gene: 4. The CDR3 is 14 amino acids. Germline assignment: CDR1 SNHLY and CDR2 FYNNEI. CDR3 region: CASSLGGDYNEQFF. CDR3 coding DNA: TGTGCCAGCAGTCTCGGGGGGGATTACAATGAGCAGTTCTTC.

The chain carries TRBV28 and TRBJ1-5, with 7 bases fitting TRBD1. The CDR3 has 15 residues. Trimming cost V 4 bases and J 7 bases; bases outside gene matches: 10. CDR1 is MDHEN, CDR2 SYDVKM, per germline. The CDR3 DNA reads TGTGCCAGCAGTTACCGACAGGGTTATGGGCAGCCCCAGCATTTT. It specifies CASSYRQGYGQPQHF.

The rearrangement joins TRBV18 to TRBJ2-5; D unclear. Germline V gene sequence: CDR1 KGHSH, CDR2 LQKENI. V lost 0 bases and J lost 1, with 9 bases in between. The CDR3 has 15 amino acids. CDR3 sequence: CASSPPLGVQETQYF. DNA for the CDR3: TGTGCCAGCTCACCACCCCTTGGAGTCCAAGAGACCCAGTACTTC. Looking up the rest from reference TRBV18 and TRBJ2-5 gives the full variable domain: NAGVMQNPRHLVRRRGQEARLRCSPMKGHSHVYWYRQLPEEGLKFMVYLQKENIIDESGMPKERFSAEFPKEGPSILRIQQVVRGDSAAYFCASSPPLGVQETQYFGPGTRLLVL.

The V gene is TRBV6-1, the J gene TRBJ2-7; TRBD1 aligns across 10 bases. Germline CDR1 reads MNHNS; CDR2 reads SASEGT. With V trimmed by 2 bases and J by 4 bases, 5 bases remained unmatched. There are 15 residues in the CDR3. The CDR3 nucleotides are TGTGCCAGCAGTGAATGGGACAGGGGACCGTACGAGCAGTACGTC. Residues: CASSEWDRGPYEQYV.

The CDR3 region has the DNA TGTGCCAGCAGCTTGGGACTCACGAACACTGAAGCTTTCTTT. It specifies CASSLGLTNTEAFF. This sequence joins TRBV7-3 and TRBJ1-1, with a possible D match to TRBD1 (5 bases). The CDR3 has 14 residues. CDR1 is SGHTA and CDR2 is FQGTGA in the germline V gene. The V gene lost 3 bases and the J gene lost 1 base, with 9 bases spanning the gap.

The chain has TRBV9 and TRBJ2-5; 7 bases align to TRBD1. CDR1 SGDLS and CDR2 YYNGEE come from the germline V gene. V lost 3 bases, J lost 5 bases, and 10 bases stayed unmatched. The length of the CDR3 is 15 residues. The CDR3 DNA sequence: TGTGCCAGCAGCGATCCTCGGACAGGTGGGGAGACCCAGTACTTC. It specifies CASSDPRTGGETQYF.

The rearrangement joins TRBV5-1 to TRBJ2-1, with TRBD2 matching over 11 bases. The CDR3 runs 16 residues. Germline loops: CDR1 SGHRS, CDR2 YFSETQ. V shed 5 bases, J shed 8 bases, and the junction held 12 bases outside the gene matches. DNA of the CDR3: TGCGCCAGCAGGCAGACTAGCGGGGAGATCAGATATGAGCAGTTCTTC. It codes for CASRQTSGEIRYEQFF.

The chain is built from TRBV5-1 and TRBJ2-5, with D perhaps TRBD1 (6 bases). V was shortened by 2 bases and J by 7 bases, with 15 bases between the two germline ends. Per the germline V gene, CDR1 is SGHRS and CDR2 is YFSETQ. The CDR3 sequence is 14 residues long. The CDR3 DNA reads as TGCGCCAGCAGCTTTAACAGGGTGGAGGCGACCCAGTACTTC. It encodes CASSFNRVEATQYF.

This chain joins TRBV2 and TRBJ2-7; D call uncertain. The CDR3 loop spans 16 amino acids. Germline lookup yields CDR1 SNHLY and CDR2 FYNNEI. Trimming shortened V by 3 bases and J by 5 bases, and 20 bases separated the two germline ends. CDR3 protein: CASSDRLPFGSHEQYF. The CDR3 DNA reads TGTGCCAGCAGTGACCGGTTACCCTTCGGTTCCCACGAGCAGTACTTC.

The chain has TRBV6-6 and TRBJ1-6; unclear D gene. Germline values: CDR1 MNHNY, CDR2 SVGAGI (reference sequence). V was clipped by 4 bases and J by 3 bases, with 7 bases between them. This CDR3 comprises 14 residues. CDR3 coding DNA: TGTGCCAGCAGTTTCGGGGACTATAATTCACCCCTCCACTTT. The encoded protein is CASSFGDYNSPLHF.